A selection of T cell receptor beta chains follows, all from one sample in a study of T cell repertoires in cytomegalovirus infection. TCRdb re-called the reads with MiXCR, one entry per CDR3 protein. Of about half a million distinct CDR3 sequences listed, about two fifths were seen once; the top ten hold roughly two fifths. Their specific antigens are unknown. This sample comprised cultured PBMCs, obtained from culture after CMV antigen stimulation. All receptors come from a human donor in good health (CMV status not recorded). Some clones in this sample may be carry-over from other donors' samples. Each CDR3 is given with its conserved first and last residue. Each record gives: clone size, D gene, V gene, CDR3 length, J gene, CDR3 DNA, CDR3 protein. D genes are given only for firm matches. Some rows have no size entry. The others give once, few or many, or a class for an expanded clone.

>.|.|TRBV12-3/TRBV12-4|14|TRBJ1-6
TGTGCCAGCAGTACAGGGTTAACGGGTTCACCCCTCCACTTT
CASSTGLTGSPLHF
>.|.|TRBV6-5|13|TRBJ2-7
TGTGCCAGCAGACCCCGACAGAATATGCCGCAGTACTTC
CASRPRQNMPQYF
>few|TRBD2|TRBV7-2|13|TRBJ2-7
TGTGCCAGCAGTTGGACTAGCGGGAACGAGCAGTACTTC
CASSWTSGNEQYF
>.|TRBD1|TRBV5-6|16|TRBJ1-1
TGTGCCAGCAGCTTGGTTGACAGGGGATGGGACACTGAAGCTTTCTTT
CASSLVDRGWDTEAFF
>.|TRBD2|TRBV4-3|13|TRBJ2-7
TGCGCCAGCAGCCAAGACCGACTAGCCGAACAGTACTTC
CASSQDRLAEQYF
>.|TRBD2|TRBV18|13|TRBJ2-3
TGTGCCAGCTCCGAACGGGGGGGAGATACGCAGTATTTT
CASSERGGDTQYF
>few|.|TRBV7-2|15|TRBJ2-5
TGTGCCAGCAGCCCTTACCGGACTAATTTGGAGACCCAGTACTTC
CASSPYRTNLETQYF
>.|TRBD1|TRBV3-1|17|TRBJ1-1
TGTGCCAGCAGCCAAGAAGGAGGGGACAGAACAAACACTGAAGCTTTCTTT
CASSQEGGDRTNTEAFF
>.|.|TRBV7-9|12|TRBJ2-1
TGTGCCATAACGTTAGTGGCCAATGAGCAGTTCTTC
CAITLVANEQFF
>.|.|TRBV2|12|TRBJ2-1
TGTGCCAGCACGCACAGGACAGATGAGCAGTTCTTC
CASTHRTDEQFF
>.|.|TRBV7-8|17|TRBJ1-5
TGTGCCAGCAGCCTCAGAGGTAGATTCTCCGGGAATCAGCCCCAGCATTTT
CASSLRGRFSGNQPQHF
>.|.|TRBV20-1|13|TRBJ2-5
TGCAGTGCTACATTAACAGGGGAGGGGACCCAGTACTTC
CSATLTGEGTQYF
>few|.|TRBV12-3/TRBV12-4|15|TRBJ2-1
TGTGCCAGCAGTCAGGACACCTCCTCCTACAATGAGCAGTTCTTC
CASSQDTSSYNEQFF
>.|.|TRBV7-6|15|TRBJ1-6
TGTGCCAGCAGCGCGGGGGGCAGGGATAGATTTTCCCTCCACTTT
CASSAGGRDRFSLHF
>.|.|TRBV27|15|TRBJ2-3
TGTGCCAGCAGTTTTAGCCCCCGACCCACAGATACGCAGTATTTT
CASSFSPRPTDTQYF
>.|.|TRBV12-5|20|TRBJ2-1
TGTGCTAGTGGTTTGGTACGGTACAGGGATGGGGTCGCCGTTTACAATGAGCAGTTCTTC
CASGLVRYRDGVAVYNEQFF
>once|.|TRBV30|15|TRBJ1-5
TGTGCCTGGAGGTCGGGCGACAGATTAAATCAGCCCCAGCATTTT
CAWRSGDRLNQPQHF
>few|.|TRBV7-8|11|TRBJ2-7
TGTGCCAGCGGATGGGCGCTCGGGCAGTACTTC
CASGWALGQYF
>many|.|TRBV7-2|15|TRBJ2-1
TGTGCCAGCAGCTTAGCGGTAAATGAGTACAATGAGCAGTTCTTC
CASSLAVNEYNEQFF
>few|.|TRBV7-6|16|TRBJ2-7
TGTGCCAGCAGCTTAGGTCTAGCGCAAAGCTCCTACGAGCAGTACTTC
CASSLGLAQSSYEQYF
>.|TRBD2|TRBV7-2|16|TRBJ2-7
TGTGCCAGCAGCCGAAGCGGGGGGGGATCCCCGTACGAGCAGTACTTC
CASSRSGGGSPYEQYF
>.|TRBD1|TRBV20-1|13|TRBJ2-3
TGCAGTGCTGCGGACAGGCGCACAGATACGCAGTATTTT
CSAADRRTDTQYF
>.|.|TRBV9|14|TRBJ1-1
TGTGCCAGCAGCGTAGCGGCCGAGTACGCTGAAGCTTTCTTT
CASSVAAEYAEAFF
>few|TRBD1|TRBV10-2|16|TRBJ1-6
TGCGCCAGCAGGATGACAGGGGGCACCTATAATTCACCCCTCCACTTT
CASRMTGGTYNSPLHF
>few|.|TRBV4-1|20|TRBJ2-7
TGCGCCAGCAGCCAAGACCCCCAGACAGGTGCGGCTGGGCATTCCTACGAGCAGTACTTC
CASSQDPQTGAAGHSYEQYF
>few|TRBD1|TRBV12-3/TRBV12-4|18|TRBJ2-1
TGTGCCAGCAGTTCCCCGGGACAGGGATTGAGCTTCTTTAATGAGCAGTTCTTC
CASSSPGQGLSFFNEQFF
>.|TRBD2|TRBV6-2/TRBV6-3|14|TRBJ2-2
TGTGCCAGTAAAGCAGCGGGAGGCACCGGGGAGCTGTTTTTT
CASKAAGGTGELFF
>many|TRBD2|TRBV12-3/TRBV12-4|14|TRBJ2-1
TGTGCCAGCAGCCTAGCGGGAGGGCCGAATGAGCAGTTCTTC
CASSLAGGPNEQFF
>once|.|TRBV28|15|TRBJ2-4
TGTGCCAGCAGTTTAGCGGGGGCAGTCAAAAACATTCAGTACTTC
CASSLAGAVKNIQYF
>few|.|TRBV7-2|11|TRBJ2-5
TGTGCCAGCAGCCCCTTGGGGACCCAGTACTTC
CASSPLGTQYF
>.|.|TRBV6-1|17|TRBJ1-5
TGTGCCAGCACCAAAGGGCGTCAACGATGGGCCGGTCAGCCCCAGCATTTT
CASTKGRQRWAGQPQHF
>.|TRBD1|TRBV28|15|TRBJ2-7
TGTGCCAGCAGTTGGGGGGACAGGTGGGGCCACGAGCAGTACTTC
CASSWGDRWGHEQYF
>many|.|TRBV7-2|14|TRBJ2-1
TGTGCCAGCAGCAGCAGGGGTCGGTACAATGAGCAGTTCTTC
CASSSRGRYNEQFF
>.|.|TRBV6-1|15|TRBJ2-3
TGTGCCAGCAGTTATGACAGGCCTAGCACAGATACGCAGTATTTT
CASSYDRPSTDTQYF
>few|TRBD2|TRBV3-1|17|TRBJ2-5
TGTGCCAGCAGCCAAGTTTTCGGGGGGGGAAAAAAAGAGACCCAGTACTTC
CASSQVFGGGKKETQYF
>.|TRBD1|TRBV7-9|15|TRBJ1-5
TGTGCCAGCAGCTTAGCCGGGACAGGGAATCAGCCCCAGCATTTT
CASSLAGTGNQPQHF